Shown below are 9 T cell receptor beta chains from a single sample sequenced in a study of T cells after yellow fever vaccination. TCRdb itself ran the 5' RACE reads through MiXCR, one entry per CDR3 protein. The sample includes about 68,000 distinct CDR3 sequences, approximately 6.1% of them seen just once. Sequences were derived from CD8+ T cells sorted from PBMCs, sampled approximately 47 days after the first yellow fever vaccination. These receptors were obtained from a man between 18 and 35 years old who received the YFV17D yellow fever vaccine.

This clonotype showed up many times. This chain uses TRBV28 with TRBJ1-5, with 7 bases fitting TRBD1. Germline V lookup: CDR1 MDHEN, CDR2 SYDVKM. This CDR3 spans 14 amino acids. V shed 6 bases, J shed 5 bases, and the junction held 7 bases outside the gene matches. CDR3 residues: CASRGDSGYQPQHF. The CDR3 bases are TGTGCCAGCAGAGGGGACAGCGGTTATCAGCCCCAGCATTTT.

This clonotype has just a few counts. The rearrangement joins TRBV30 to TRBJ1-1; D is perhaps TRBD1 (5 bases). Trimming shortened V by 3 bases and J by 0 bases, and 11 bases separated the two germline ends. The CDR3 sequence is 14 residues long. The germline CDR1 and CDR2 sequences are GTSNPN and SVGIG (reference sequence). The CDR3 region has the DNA TGTGCCTGGAGCAGGGTTGGGATGAACACTGAAGCTTTCTTT. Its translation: CAWSRVGMNTEAFF.

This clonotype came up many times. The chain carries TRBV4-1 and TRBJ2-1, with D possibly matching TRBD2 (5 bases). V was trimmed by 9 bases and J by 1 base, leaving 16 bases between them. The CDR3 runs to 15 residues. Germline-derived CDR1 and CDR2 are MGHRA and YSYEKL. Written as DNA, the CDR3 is TGCGCCAGTACTACGGGCGGGCGGTCCTACAATGAGCAGTTCTTC. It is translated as CASTTGGRSYNEQFF.

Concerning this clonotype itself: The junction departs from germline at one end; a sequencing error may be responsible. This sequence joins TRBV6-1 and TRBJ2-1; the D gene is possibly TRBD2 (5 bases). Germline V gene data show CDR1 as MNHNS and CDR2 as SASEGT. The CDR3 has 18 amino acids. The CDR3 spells CTSSEQRTYHTAFNEQFF. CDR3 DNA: TGTACCAGCAGTGAGCAGCGGACTTACCATACCGCTTTCAATGAGCAGTTCTTC.

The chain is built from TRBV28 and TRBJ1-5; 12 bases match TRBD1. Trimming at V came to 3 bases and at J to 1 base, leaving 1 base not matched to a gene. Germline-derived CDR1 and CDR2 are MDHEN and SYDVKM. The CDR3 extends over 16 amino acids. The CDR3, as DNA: TGTGCCAGCAGTTTGGGACAGGGGGCCAGCAATCAGCCCCAGCATTTT. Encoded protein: CASSLGQGASNQPQHF.

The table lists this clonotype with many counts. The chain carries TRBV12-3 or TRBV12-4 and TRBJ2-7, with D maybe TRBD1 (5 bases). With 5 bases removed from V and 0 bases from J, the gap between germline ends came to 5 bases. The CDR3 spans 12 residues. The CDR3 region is CASSDSSYEQYF. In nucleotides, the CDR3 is TGTGCCAGCAGTGACAGCTCCTACGAGCAGTACTTC.

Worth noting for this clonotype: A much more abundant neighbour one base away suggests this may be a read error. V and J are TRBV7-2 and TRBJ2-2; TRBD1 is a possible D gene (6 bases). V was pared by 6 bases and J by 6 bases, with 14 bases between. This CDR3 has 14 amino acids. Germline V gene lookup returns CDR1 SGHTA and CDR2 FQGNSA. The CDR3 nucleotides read TGTGCCAGCAGGGGGGCGCAGGGACCCGGGGAGCTGTTTTTT. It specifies CASRGAQGPGELFF.

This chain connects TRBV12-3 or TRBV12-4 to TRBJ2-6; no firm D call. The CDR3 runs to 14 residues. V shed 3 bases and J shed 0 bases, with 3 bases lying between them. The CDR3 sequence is CASSLASGANVLTF. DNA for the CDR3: TGTGCCAGCAGTTTGGCCTCTGGGGCCAACGTCCTGACTTTC.

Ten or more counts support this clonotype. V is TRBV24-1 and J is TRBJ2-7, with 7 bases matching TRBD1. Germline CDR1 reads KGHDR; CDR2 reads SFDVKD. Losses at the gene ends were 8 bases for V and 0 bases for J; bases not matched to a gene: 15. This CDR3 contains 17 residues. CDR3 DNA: TGTGCCACCATCCGGAGTGCTCCGGGACAGAGCTCCTACGAGCAGTACGTC. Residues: CATIRSAPGQSSYEQYV.